One sample yielded the 23 T cell receptor beta chains listed below, sequenced in a study of graft-versus-host responses after intestinal transplantation. The protocol was immunoSEQ multiplex PCR, while the TCRdb copy is restricted to in-frame clones and leaves out a portion. Here the sample spans over 100,000 clones, around 90% being singletons. No cognate antigen is known for these TCRs. The sample in question was unstimulated CD4+ T cells sorted from spleen or lymph node cells, obtained before transplant. The source is a human donor who was the organ donor for an intestinal transplant.

The chain joins TRBV7-9 to TRBJ2-6; a weak D match, TRBD2 (5 bases). CDR3 length: 14 residues. The germline V gene has CDR1 SEHNR and CDR2 FQNEAQ (reference sequence). V lost 6 bases, J lost 3 bases, and 9 bases lay in between. The CDR3 loop is CASSAEGGANVLTF. CDR3 sequence (DNA): TGTGCCAGCAGTGCTGAGGGTGGGGCCAACGTCCTGACTTTC.

The chain carries TRBV2 and TRBJ2-1, with D maybe TRBD1 (7 bases). V lost 7 bases and J 4 bases, leaving 14 bases between the germline ends. Germline values: CDR1 SNHLY, CDR2 FYNNEI. The CDR3 covers 14 residues. The CDR3 loop is CASNGRGQYNEQFF. The CDR3 DNA follows: TGTGCCAGCAATGGGCGGGGACAGTACAATGAGCAGTTCTTC.

In its sample, this clone was seen once. The chain combines TRBV11-1 with TRBJ2-5; D perhaps matches TRBD1 (6 bases). Germline CDR1 reads SGHAT; CDR2 reads FQDESV (reference sequence). The CDR3 contains 15 residues. The V and J ends lost 3 bases and 3 bases respectively, with 14 bases between them. CDR3 bases: TGTGCCAGCAGCTTGATGACAGGACAGAAAGAGACCCAGTACTTC. Protein sequence: CASSLMTGQKETQYF.

This clone was recorded once. The J gene is TRBJ2-3, the V gene TRBV5-8; D is uncertain. Germline V gene data show CDR1 as SGHTS and CDR2 as YDEGEE. V was cut by 0 bases and J by 2 bases, with 7 bases left in between. CDR3 length: 14 amino acids. CDR3 residues: CASSLGVATDTQYF. In DNA, the CDR3 is TGTGCCAGCAGCTTGGGGGTTGCCACAGATACGCAGTATTTT.

The rearrangement uses TRBV7-2 and TRBJ2-5; D remains unclear. Germline V gene lookup returns CDR1 SGHTA and CDR2 FQGNSA. V was clipped by 1 base and J by 2 bases, with 14 bases between them. CDR3 length: 16 residues. DNA for the CDR3: TGTGCCAGCAGCTTAGGGGTGAAGTGGAGACAAGAGACCCAGTACTTC. Translating gives CASSLGVKWRQETQYF.

The gene calls are TRBV19 and TRBJ2-4, with TRBD2 identical over 7 bases. Germline-derived CDR1 and CDR2 are LNHDA and SQIVND (reference sequence). This CDR3 is built from 17 residues. V gave up 1 base and J gave up 1 base; unmatched junction bases: 7. The DNA of the CDR3 is TGTGCCAGTAGTATAGTTGGGAGGGAAGGGGCCAAAAACATTCAGTACTTC. This codes for CASSIVGREGAKNIQYF.

The chain has TRBV9 and TRBJ2-3, with 8 bases fitting TRBD1. With V trimmed by 4 bases and J by 2 bases, 6 bases remained unmatched. Germline V gene lookup returns CDR1 SGDLS and CDR2 YYNGEE. This CDR3 is 15 amino acids long. The DNA for the CDR3 is TGTGCCAGCAGCCTACTCCAGGGGGCCACAGATACGCAGTATTTT. Its protein is CASSLLQGATDTQYF.

This chain uses TRBV4-2 with TRBJ2-7, with D possibly TRBD2 on 6 matching bases. Germline V gene data show CDR1 as LGHNA and CDR2 as YNFKEQ. The CDR3 sequence is 16 residues long. Between the trimmed V and J ends, which lost 1 base and 5 bases, there was a span of 18 bases. The CDR3 DNA follows: TGTGCCAGCAGCCAAGTTGGGAGGAAAGGGTCCCACGAGCAGTACTTC. This codes for CASSQVGRKGSHEQYF.

CDR3 nucleotide sequence: TGTGCCAGCAGTTACTCGAGTGCTATATGGGGGCCTTCCTACGAGCAGTACTTC. This encodes CASSYSSAIWGPSYEQYF. The V call is TRBV6-7, the J call TRBJ2-7; tentative D call: TRBD1 (6 bases). TRBV6-7 is an open reading frame whose function is uncertain. The V end lost 0 bases, the J end lost 1 base, and 19 bases lay between the germline ends. The CDR3 is 18 residues long.

The V gene is TRBV5-1, the J gene TRBJ2-2, with 7 bases that match TRBD2. Germline-derived CDR1 and CDR2 are SGHRS and YFSETQ. The CDR3 contains 14 residues. The V gene end was trimmed by 6 bases and the J gene end by 1 base; junction bases not matched to a gene: 3. The DNA for the CDR3 is TGCGCCAGCAAACAGCGGGAGAACACCGGGGAGCTGTTTTTT. Its protein product is CASKQRENTGELFF.

V usage is TRBV21-1 and J usage is TRBJ1-5; TRBD1, as called in the table, went unchecked against the DNA. TRBV21-1 has pseudogene status. This CDR3 spans 18 amino acids. The CDR3 bases are TGTGCCAGCAGCAAAGTGAGAATTACAGGGGGCGCGGGCCAGCCCCAGCATTTT. Translation gives CASSKVRITGGAGQPQHF.

Here the CDR3 reads CASSLGTSGSTDTQYF. CDR3 DNA sequence: TGTGCCAGCAGCTTAGGGACTAGCGGGAGCACAGATACGCAGTATTTT. This chain uses TRBV13 with TRBJ2-3; 10 bases map to TRBD2. The CDR3 runs to 16 residues. The germline gives CDR1 PRHDT, CDR2 FYEKMQ (reference sequence). The V and J ends lost 0 bases and 0 bases, in that order; junction bases with no gene match: 0.

The chain recombines TRBV19 with TRBJ2-1; 12 bases fit TRBD2. The CDR3 is 15 residues long. Germline CDR1 reads LNHDA; CDR2 reads SQIVND (reference sequence). J lost 2 bases, V lost 6 bases, and 2 bases had no gene match. Here the CDR3 reads CASRRLAGAYNEQFF. CDR3 bases: TGTGCCAGTAGACGACTAGCGGGAGCCTACAATGAGCAGTTCTTC.

The chain uses TRBV2 and TRBJ1-1, with 8 bases lining up with TRBD1. CDR3 size: 13 residues. Germline V gene sequence: CDR1 SNHLY, CDR2 FYNNEI. V was clipped by 7 bases and J by 4 bases; unmatched bases: 5. The CDR3 DNA follows: TGTGCCAGCATGTTTGGACAGGGCACTGAAGCTTTCTTT. This translates into CASMFGQGTEAFF.

The V and J genes are TRBV30 and TRBJ2-1, with 12 bases matching TRBD2. The CDR3 length is 15 residues. The V gene's germline CDR1 is GTSNPN and CDR2 SVGIG (reference sequence). Trimming removed 2 bases from V and 4 bases from J; junction bases left unmatched: 3. The CDR3 region is CAWSRTSGVYNEQFF. The CDR3 DNA reads as TGTGCCTGGAGTCGGACTAGCGGGGTTTACAATGAGCAGTTCTTC.

The count of this clone is one. This sequence joins TRBV6-6 and TRBJ1-4, with D possibly being TRBD1 (5 bases). CDR3 size: 12 residues. Germline CDR1 is MNHNY and CDR2 is SVGAGI (reference sequence). Trimming pared 8 bases from V and 8 bases from J, leaving 12 bases between. CDR3 coding DNA: TGTGCCAGCGGGCAGGGAAAGGAAAAACTGTTTTTT. This gives the protein CASGQGKEKLFF.

This clone was counted once. This rearrangement joins TRBV19 to TRBJ2-7, with 8 bases aligning to TRBD1. The CDR3 is made up of 16 amino acids. Germline lookup yields CDR1 LNHDA and CDR2 SQIVND (reference sequence). Trimming took 4 bases from V and 1 from J; bases not matched to a gene: 9. The CDR3 sequence is CASSKRGQGGSYEQYF. In DNA form, the CDR3 reads TGTGCCAGTAGTAAACGAGGACAGGGTGGTTCCTACGAGCAGTACTTC.

The gene calls are TRBV5-4 and TRBJ2-3; no firm D call. Germline V gene lookup returns CDR1 SGHNT and CDR2 YYREEE (reference sequence). The CDR3 has 12 residues. V shed 0 bases and J shed 6 bases, with 5 bases lying between them. The CDR3 DNA is TGTGCCAGCAGCTTGGCCATGGATACGCAGTATTTT. It codes for CASSLAMDTQYF.

The genes are TRBV6-1 and TRBJ1-2, with 12 bases aligning to TRBD1. The V segment lost 8 bases and the J segment 2 bases; nucleotides outside the gene matches: 6. This CDR3 has 15 residues. In germline, CDR1 is MNHNS, CDR2 SASEGT. The CDR3, as DNA: TGTGCCAGCCCCGGGACAGGGGGCCGCAACTATGGCTACACCTTC. This sequence encodes CASPGTGGRNYGYTF.

The V gene is TRBV19, the J gene TRBJ2-2; tentative D call: TRBD1 (5 bases). Trimming cost V 6 bases and J 5 bases, with 13 bases left between them. In germline, CDR1 is LNHDA, CDR2 SQIVND (reference sequence). This CDR3 contains 14 residues. CDR3 coding DNA: TGTGCCAGTAGGATTAGTCAGGGAACCGGGGAGCTGTTTTTT. Translated: CASRISQGTGELFF. The whole variable domain, remainder taken from reference TRBV19 and TRBJ2-2, is DGGITQSPKYLFRKEGQNVTLSCEQNLNHDAMYWYRQDPGQGLRLIYYSQIVNDFQKGDIAEGYSVSREKKESFPLTVTSAQKNPTAFYLCASRISQGTGELFFGEGSRLTVL.

The chain couples TRBV5-4 to TRBJ2-7; possibly TRBD2 for D (5 bases). The CDR3 is 15 residues long. Trimming removed 4 bases at V and 4 bases at J, with 18 bases between. Germline V gene sequence: CDR1 SGHNT, CDR2 YYREEE (reference sequence). In nucleotides, the CDR3 is TGTGCCAGCAGCCGCAGACCCAGCGGTCGGTACGAGCAGTACTTC. It is translated as CASSRRPSGRYEQYF.

The chain joins TRBV28 to TRBJ2-7; 7 bases are shared with TRBD1. The V gene end was trimmed by 4 bases and the J gene end by 3 bases; junction bases not matched to a gene: 9. Germline loops: CDR1 MDHEN, CDR2 SYDVKM. The CDR3 covers 15 residues. This CDR3 is CASSSTGAIGYEQYF. In nucleotides, the CDR3 is TGTGCCAGCAGTTCCACAGGGGCGATCGGCTACGAGCAGTACTTC. The whole variable domain, filled in from reference TRBV28 and TRBJ2-7, reads DVKVTQSSRYLVKRTGEKVFLECVQDMDHENMFWYRQDPGLGLRLIYFSYDVKMKEKGDIPEGYSVSREKKERFSLILESASTNQTSMYLCASSSTGAIGYEQYFGPGTRLTVT.

The V gene is TRBV28, the J gene TRBJ2-5; 7 bases are shared with TRBD2. The J call is doubtful: the DNA matches TRBJ2-7 better. Germline V CDR1 and CDR2: MDHEN, SYDVKM. This CDR3 is built from 14 residues. CDR3 amino acids: CASSLGLVGYEQYF. CDR3 DNA sequence: TGTGCCAGCAGTCTCGGACTAGTTGGCTACGAGCAGTACTTC.